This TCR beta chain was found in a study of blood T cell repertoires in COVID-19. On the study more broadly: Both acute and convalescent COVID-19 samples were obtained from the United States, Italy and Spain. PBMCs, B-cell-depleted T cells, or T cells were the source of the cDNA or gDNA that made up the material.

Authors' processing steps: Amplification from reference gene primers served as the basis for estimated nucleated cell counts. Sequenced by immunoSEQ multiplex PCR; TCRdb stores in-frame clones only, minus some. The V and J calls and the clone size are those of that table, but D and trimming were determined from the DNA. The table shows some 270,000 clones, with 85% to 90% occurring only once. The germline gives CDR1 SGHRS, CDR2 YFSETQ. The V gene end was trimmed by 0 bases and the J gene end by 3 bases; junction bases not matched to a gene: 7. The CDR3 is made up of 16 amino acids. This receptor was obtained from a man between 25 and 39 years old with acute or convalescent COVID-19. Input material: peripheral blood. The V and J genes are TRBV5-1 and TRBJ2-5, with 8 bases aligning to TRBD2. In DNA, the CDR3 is TGCGCCAGCAGCTTGGCCCAGCGGGGGAGGGAAGAGACCCAGTACTTC. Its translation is CASSLAQRGREETQYF.